The 15 T cell receptor beta chains below all came from one sample that was sequenced in a study of control samples from healthy donors and cancer patients. Method: immunoSEQ multiplex PCR; TCRdb's copy keeps in-frame clones and lacks some. This sample has approximately 66,000 clones, with 85% to 90% found just once. The specimen was PBMCs. These receptors came from a man aged 60-69 years with colorectal cancer.

The chain combines TRBV5-1 with TRBJ2-3; D is unclear. Germline loops: CDR1 SGHRS, CDR2 YFSETQ. CDR3 length equals 14 residues. Between the trimmed V and J ends, which lost 0 bases and 6 bases, there was a span of 11 bases. The CDR3 spells CASSLGPVGDTQYF. CDR3 DNA sequence: TGCGCCAGCAGCTTGGGGCCCGTGGGGGATACGCAGTATTTT. The full variable domain, with the rest looked up from reference TRBV5-1 and TRBJ2-3, is KAGVTQTPRYLIKTRGQQVTLSCSPISGHRSVSWYQQTPGQGLQFLFEYFSETQRNKGNFPGRFSGRQFSNSRSEMNVSTLELGDSALYLCASSLGPVGDTQYFGPGTRLTVL.

This CDR3 is CASSLTGGGGNYGYTF. The CDR3 bases are TGTGCCAGCAGCTTAACCGGAGGGGGCGGGAACTATGGCTACACCTTC. The rearrangement joins TRBV7-3 to TRBJ1-2, with 7 bases lining up with TRBD1. The V and J ends lost 0 bases and 2 bases, in that order; junction bases with no gene match: 6. The CDR3 contains 16 residues. Germline CDR1 is SGHTA and CDR2 is FQGTGA.

The chain employs TRBV6-5 and TRBJ2-5, with 8 bases aligning to TRBD2. V shed 0 bases, J shed 4 bases, and the junction held 7 bases outside the gene matches. This CDR3 has 16 residues. Germline CDR1 reads MNHEY; CDR2 reads SVGAGI. CDR3: CASSYSVSGGGETQYF. DNA for the CDR3: TGTGCCAGCAGTTACTCAGTAAGCGGGGGAGGAGAGACCCAGTACTTC.

This clone was found a few times. The V gene is TRBV6-2 or TRBV6-3, the J gene TRBJ2-1, with 15 bases matching TRBD2. V was pared by 4 bases and J by 5 bases, with 12 bases of the junction left unmatched. The CDR3 covers 19 residues. Germline V gene sequence: CDR1 MNHEY, CDR2 SVGEGT. CDR3 DNA sequence: TGTGCCAGCAGTTCTCCCGGGACTAGCGGGGGGACAGTGCACAATGAGCAGTTCTTC. Translating it yields CASSSPGTSGGTVHNEQFF.

The chain recombines TRBV7-3 with TRBJ2-3, with TRBD2 matching over 9 bases. Germline V lookup: CDR1 SGHTA, CDR2 FQGTGA. The ends lost 5 bases at V and 2 bases at J; junction bases unmatched: 11. CDR3 length: 17 amino acids. The CDR3 DNA sequence: TGTGCCAGCAGCCTACGCTCTGGCGGGGGGGCCACAGATACGCAGTATTTT. Encoded protein: CASSLRSGGGATDTQYF.

This clone occurred once. The V gene is TRBV29-1, the J gene TRBJ1-2; D is undetermined. The germline CDR1 and CDR2 sequences are SQVTM and ANQGSEA. The CDR3 has 12 amino acids. The V and J ends lost 4 bases and 6 bases respectively, with 12 bases between them. The chain's CDR3 is CSVGLAMDGYTF. CDR3 nucleotides: TGCAGCGTTGGACTGGCGATGGATGGCTACACCTTC. The complete variable domain, with remaining parts taken from reference TRBV29-1 and TRBJ1-2, reads SAVISQKPSRDICQRGTSLTIQCQVDSQVTMMFWYRQQPGQSLTLIATANQGSEATYESGFVIDKFPISRPNLTFSTLTVSNMSPEDSSIYLCSVGLAMDGYTFGSGTRLTVV.

The gene calls are TRBV27 and TRBJ1-1, with D possibly TRBD1 on 6 matching bases. The CDR3 totals 15 residues. Deletions cut 7 bases from V and 5 bases from J, with 20 bases between. Germline V lookup: CDR1 MNHEY, CDR2 SMNVEV (reference sequence). The CDR3 coding sequence is TGTGCCAGCACGAGCCTCAGGGGCAGAGGGACTGAAGCTTTCTTT. Its protein is CASTSLRGRGTEAFF.

The chain carries TRBV18 and TRBJ2-4; D uncertain. Germline CDR1 reads KGHSH; CDR2 reads LQKENI. Trimming stripped 3 bases from V and 6 bases from J, with 12 bases between. This CDR3 comprises 14 residues. The CDR3 loop reads CASSPGYLGNIQYF. In DNA, the CDR3 is TGTGCCAGCTCACCGGGGTATCTGGGAAACATTCAGTACTTC.

This clone was picked up one time. The rearrangement uses TRBV5-1 and TRBJ2-2; D not resolved. CDR3 length equals 14 residues. V shed 3 bases and J shed 2 bases, with 8 bases lying between them. Germline-derived CDR1 and CDR2 are SGHRS and YFSETQ. This CDR3 is CASSWSSNTGELFF. For the CDR3, the DNA is TGCGCCAGCAGCTGGAGTTCTAACACCGGGGAGCTGTTTTTT.

The chain combines TRBV23-1 with TRBJ2-7, with D possibly matching TRBD1 (6 bases). TRBV23-1 is flagged as an ORF with uncertain function. The CDR3 is 13 amino acids. V shed 5 bases and J shed 3 bases, with 11 bases lying between them. The CDR3 here is CASSKRQVYEQYF. The CDR3 DNA reads as TGCGCCAGCAGTAAGCGACAGGTCTACGAGCAGTACTTC.

The V and J genes are TRBV9 and TRBJ1-2; D is perhaps TRBD1 (5 bases). V was shortened by 0 bases and J by 8 bases, with 14 bases between the two germline ends. Looked up from germline, CDR1 is SGDLS and CDR2 is YYNGEE. The CDR3 totals 14 residues. CDR3 in DNA: TGTGCCAGCAGCGTAGAAGGAAGGGGTGGAGGCTACACCTTC. Amino acid sequence: CASSVEGRGGGYTF. The variable domain in full, with the rest retrieved from reference TRBV9 and TRBJ1-2, is DSGVTQTPKHLITATGQRVTLRCSPRSGDLSVYWYQQSLDQGLQFLIQYYNGEERAKGNILERFSAQQFPDLHSELNLSSLELGDSALYFCASSVEGRGGGYTFGSGTRLTVV.

The V gene is TRBV10-3, the J gene TRBJ2-3, with 7 bases lining up with TRBD2. V lost 3 bases and J lost 1; bases outside the gene matches: 4. This CDR3 has 15 residues. In germline, CDR1 is ENHRY, CDR2 SYGVKD. In DNA, the CDR3 is TGTGCCATCAGTGACCCGACTAGCCGCACAGATACGCAGTATTTT. It is translated as CAISDPTSRTDTQYF.

The V and J genes are TRBV6-5 and TRBJ1-2; TRBD1 aligns across 7 bases. The ends lost 7 bases at V and 4 bases at J; junction bases unmatched: 12. The germline CDR1 and CDR2 sequences are MNHEY and SVGAGI. The CDR3 covers 15 residues. The CDR3 spells CASNTLGQAVYGYTF. The CDR3 DNA reads TGTGCCAGCAATACACTAGGACAGGCAGTCTATGGCTACACCTTC.

The chain couples TRBV20-1 to TRBJ2-7, with unresolved D. CDR3 length: 14 residues. The V gene lost 3 bases and the J gene lost 3 bases, with 15 bases spanning the gap. Germline V gene data show CDR1 as DFQATT and CDR2 as SNEGSKA (reference sequence). CDR3: CSASPATSFYEQYF. CDR3 DNA sequence: TGCAGTGCTAGTCCAGCAACCAGCTTCTACGAGCAGTACTTC.

The rearrangement uses TRBV7-2 and TRBJ1-4; TRBD1 aligns across 8 bases. The junction had 1 base not matched to a gene; V was cut back by 3 bases and J by 4 bases. Germline V gene lookup returns CDR1 SGHTA and CDR2 FQGNSA. The CDR3 consists of 14 residues. The CDR3 sequence is CASSLDRVNEKLFF. For the CDR3, the DNA is TGTGCCAGCAGCTTGGACAGGGTTAATGAAAAACTGTTTTTT. The full variable domain, completed using reference TRBV7-2 and TRBJ1-4, is GAGVSQSPSNKVTEKGKDVELRCDPISGHTALYWYRQSLGQGLEFLIYFQGNSAPDKSGLPSDRFSAERTGGSVSTLTIQRTQQEDSAVYLCASSLDRVNEKLFFGSGTQLSVL.